Below, one TCR beta chain is given with its context. Ten or more counts support this clonotype. Its antigen target is currently unknown. No base-level quality is on record; no much larger clone is a single base apart. This sample is part of a study of T-cell reconstitution after alpha-beta-depleted transplantation in children (dated by TCRdb to 2016 to 2017). For the study in its entirety: Using TCR repertoire profiling, the study quantitatively followed how T-cell immune reconstitution unfolded in children after TCRalphabeta/CD19-depleted allogeneic hematopoietic cell transplantation.

What the study reported, not specific to this receptor: Over subsequent months, a decline in hyperexpanded clone frequencies was noted, and after one year, T-cell counts and TCRbeta diversity were mostly ascribed to newly produced T cells. Apparently early alphabetaT-cell count recovery about two months after transplant reportedly relied on only several hundred rapidly expanded clones derived from non-depleted graft cells. In some patients, the high TCRbeta diversity seen at day 60 was put down to recipient T cells and intrathymic progenitors that had survived conditioning.

Libraries were prepared through PCR. Data came from an Illumina HiSeq 2500. To normalize quantification of the TCRbeta repertoire, the TCR libraries were built with molecular barcoding that relied on unique molecular identifiers. Clones were called with MiXCR by TCRdb after fastp trimmed the public reads at Q25, and only in-frame beta chains were retained. One record per CDR3 amino acid sequence lists the most common genes and DNA. The sample profile shows hundreds of thousands of distinct CDR3 sequences; around 7.8% of them were found once. Approximately 6% of the sample rests with the top ten. From the cysteine through the phenylalanine, the CDR3 covers 15 amino acids. Only the CDR3 DNA is retained, 45 bases long and in frame from the first base. Based on the germline V gene, the CDR1 and CDR2 sequences are SNHLY and FYNNEI. V is reduced by 2 bases and J by 2 bases, leaving a spacing of 12 bases between them.

The treatment or condition label corresponds to: allogeneic hematopoietic cell transplantation with graft depleted of TCRalphabeta T cells and CD19 B cells. The transplant recipients were children given TCRalphabeta/CD19-depleted allogeneic hematopoietic cell grafts. The sequence derives from a male patient between 5 and 17 years old who had a stem cell transplant for acute lymphoblastic leukemia, so the T cells may come from the graft donor. Recombination linked TRBV2 to TRBJ2-5, with the D gene call left open. The sample in question was PBMCs, mostly from graft donor cells, obtained 180 days after TCRalphabeta/CD19-depleted stem cell transplant. This receptor carries the CDR3 CASSESGIWQETQYF. The nucleotides read TGTGCCAGCAGTGAAAGTGGGATCTGGCAAGAGACCCAGTACTTC.